This passage covers 5 T cell receptor beta chains from one sample sequenced in a study of cytomegalovirus exposure and HLA in healthy donors. The primer mix had 60 Vbeta and 13 Jbeta primers. Clones were sequenced by immunoSEQ multiplex PCR, and TCRdb holds only the in-frame ones, with some missing. The sample lists some 110,000 clones, 75% to 85% occurring once. The sequenced sample consisted of PBMCs. The receptors come from a man aged 50-59 years in good health and CMV-seronegative.

The J gene is TRBJ1-3, the V gene TRBV5-1; D call uncertain. The germline V gene encodes CDR1 SGHRS and CDR2 YFSETQ. Deletions cut 1 base from V and 1 base from J, with 6 bases between. This CDR3 is built from 14 residues. CDR3 DNA sequence: TGCGCCAGCAGCTTGACAGCTTCTGGAAACACCATATATTTT. This codes for CASSLTASGNTIYF.

In its sample, this clone was seen once. The rearrangement joins TRBV18 to TRBJ2-5, with 7 positions matching TRBD2. The CDR3 consists of 15 residues. V shed 4 bases, J shed 5 bases, and the junction held 10 bases outside the gene matches. Germline V gene lookup returns CDR1 KGHSH and CDR2 LQKENI. The CDR3 DNA is TGTGCCAGCTCACGAACTAGCGCTGAATGGGAGACCCAGTACTTC. Residues: CASSRTSAEWETQYF. Together with reference TRBV18 and TRBJ2-5, the CDR3 gives the full variable domain: NAGVMQNPRHLVRRRGQEARLRCSPMKGHSHVYWYRQLPEEGLKFMVYLQKENIIDESGMPKERFSAEFPKEGPSILRIQQVVRGDSAAYFCASSRTSAEWETQYFGPGTRLLVL.

The rearrangement joins TRBV25-1 to TRBJ1-4; TRBD1 agrees at 7 bases. Germline V gene data show CDR1 as MGHDK and CDR2 as SYGVNS. Trimming removed 7 bases from V and 3 bases from J; junction bases left unmatched: 5. The CDR3 is 14 residues long. CDR3 DNA sequence: TGTGCCAGCACCTGGGGACAGCCTAATGAAAAACTGTTTTTT. This sequence encodes CASTWGQPNEKLFF.

The chain joins TRBV7-3 to TRBJ1-2, with a possible D match to TRBD1 (6 bases). The CDR3 has 13 amino acids. V lost 3 bases and J 8 bases, leaving 13 bases between the germline ends. CDR1 and CDR2 (germline): SGHTA, FQGTGA. The CDR3 DNA is TGTGCCAGCAGCTTTGAGACAGGAATAGGCTACACCTTC. As protein: CASSFETGIGYTF.

The chain carries TRBV4-1 and TRBJ1-5, with D possibly TRBD1 on 5 matching bases. Looked up from germline, CDR1 is MGHRA and CDR2 is YSYEKL. The CDR3 length is 16 residues. V shed 2 bases and J shed 4 bases, with 15 bases lying between them. CDR3 in amino acids: CASSQMKLAGNQPQHF. The CDR3, as DNA: TGCGCCAGCAGCCAAATGAAATTGGCAGGGAATCAGCCCCAGCATTTT.